A selection of T cell receptor beta chains follows, all from one sample in a study of blood T cell repertoires in COVID-19. Clones were read by immunoSEQ multiplex PCR, and TCRdb kept only the in-frame ones, dropping some. The profile covers some 17,000 clones, with around 91% appearing a single time and about 4.1% taken by the ten largest. The source material was peripheral blood. Every receptor here comes from a man aged 55 to 69 with active COVID-19. CDR3s include the opening cysteine and the closing phenylalanine or tryptophan. D genes are given only for firm matches. Size is stated for part of the rows, as once, few or many counts, or as a class when the clone is expanded.

len	v_gene	j_gene	d_gene	abundance	CDR3aa	CDR3nt
10	TRBV23-1	TRBJ2-7	TRBD1	.	CASIQGKQYF	TGCGCCAGCATACAGGGGAAGCAGTACTTC
17	TRBV6-2/TRBV6-3	TRBJ2-7	TRBD2	.	CASSGLAGDLRSYEQYF	TGTGCCAGCAGCGGACTAGCGGGGGACCTTAGGAGCTACGAGCAGTACTTC
14	TRBV10-1	TRBJ2-5	.	.	CANRKIRVWETQYF	TGCGCCAACAGAAAAATTAGAGTCTGGGAGACCCAGTACTTC
12	TRBV6-5	TRBJ1-5	.	.	CASCRVGQPQHF	TGTGCCAGCTGCAGGGTGGGTCAGCCCCAGCATTTT
14	TRBV7-8	TRBJ2-2	.	.	CASSLASAGGELFF	TGTGCCAGCAGCTTAGCTAGCGCAGGCGGGGAGCTGTTTTTT
13	TRBV9	TRBJ1-1	.	.	CASSVDGNTEAFF	TGTGCCAGCAGCGTAGACGGGAACACTGAAGCTTTCTTT
15	TRBV4-2	TRBJ1-1	.	.	CASSQTGSENTEAFF	TGTGCCAGCAGCCAAACAGGGTCCGAGAACACTGAAGCTTTCTTT
14	TRBV11-2	TRBJ2-3	TRBD2	.	CASTTGGRTDTQYF	TGTGCCAGCACCACGGGGGGTCGCACAGATACGCAGTATTTT
13	TRBV2	TRBJ2-1	.	.	CANTGLGRYEQFF	TGTGCCAACACAGGATTGGGTCGGTATGAGCAGTTCTTC
16	TRBV19	TRBJ1-2	.	.	CASSIVSGGANYGYTF	TGTGCCAGTAGTATAGTTAGCGGGGGAGCTAACTATGGCTACACCTTC
22	TRBV4-2	TRBJ2-2	TRBD2	.	CASSPSSVRLAGGISNTGELFF	TGTGCCAGCAGCCCCAGCAGTGTTAGGCTAGCGGGGGGGATCTCGAACACCGGGGAGCTGTTTTTT
14	TRBV11-3	TRBJ2-5	TRBD2	once	CASSPDDGGETQYF	TGTGCCAGCAGCCCCGATGACGGGGGGGAGACCCAGTACTTC
15	TRBV5-1	TRBJ2-4	.	.	CASRLRVEVKNIQYF	TGCGCCAGCAGACTTAGAGTTGAGGTAAAAAACATTCAGTACTTC
16	TRBV13	TRBJ2-2	.	.	CASSLYTRKNTGELFF	TGTGCCAGCAGCTTATATACACGAAAAAACACCGGGGAGCTGTTTTTT
14	TRBV3-1/TRBV3-2	TRBJ2-7	.	.	CASSQVKGRFEQYF	TGTGCCAGCAGCCAAGTCAAGGGGCGGTTCGAGCAGTACTTC
15	TRBV19	TRBJ1-1	.	.	CASSITGFMNTEAFF	TGTGCCAGTAGTATAACGGGTTTTATGAACACTGAAGCTTTCTTT
15	TRBV7-9	TRBJ2-2	.	.	CASSLAGGDAGELFF	TGTGCCAGCAGCTTAGCAGGGGGAGACGCCGGGGAGCTGTTTTTT
14	TRBV25-1	TRBJ2-7	TRBD2	few	CASSEERGAYEQYF	TGTGCCAGCAGTGAAGAGCGGGGGGCCTACGAGCAGTACTTC
14	TRBV7-8	TRBJ1-5	.	.	CASGELSGSQPQHF	TGTGCCAGCGGGGAGTTAAGCGGGTCTCAGCCCCAGCATTTT
15	TRBV7-9	TRBJ2-7	TRBD2	.	CASSSGGTSGYEQYF	TGTGCCAGCAGCTCCGGGGGGACTAGCGGGTACGAGCAGTACTTC
11	TRBV21-1	TRBJ2-1	.	.	CASSKPTTSFF	TGTGCCAGCAGCAAGCCGACGACTAGTTTCTTC
16	TRBV7-9	TRBJ1-1	TRBD1	few	CASSPLTGPRDTEAFF	TGTGCCAGCAGCCCCTTGACAGGGCCTAGGGACACTGAAGCTTTCTTT